One and the same sample provided the 14 T cell receptor beta chains below, sequenced in a study of T cell responses to AZD1222 COVID-19 vaccine. Sequencing used immunoSEQ multiplex PCR; TCRdb keeps in-frame clones, though not all of them. This sample yields some 96,000 clones, of which about 88% are seen a single time; 15% to 20% belongs to the top ten. Sequences were derived from peripheral blood, sampled 28 days after the second AZD1222 dose. These receptors were taken from an adult who received the AZD1222 COVID-19 vaccine.

This clone was seen more than once but under ten times. This sample includes further DNA sequences coding for the same CDR3. The chain couples TRBV9 to TRBJ2-2; no clear D. Trimming shortened V by 0 bases and J by 7 bases, and 4 bases separated the two germline ends. Germline loops: CDR1 SGDLS, CDR2 YYNGEE. This CDR3 has 12 residues. CDR3 coding DNA: TGTGCCAGCAGCGTAGTTAACGGGGAGCTGTTTTTT. It yields the protein CASSVVNGELFF. The whole variable domain, remainder taken from reference TRBV9 and TRBJ2-2, is DSGVTQTPKHLITATGQRVTLRCSPRSGDLSVYWYQQSLDQGLQFLIQYYNGEERAKGNILERFSAQQFPDLHSELNLSSLELGDSALYFCASSVVNGELFFGEGSRLTVL.

The V and J genes are TRBV11-2 and TRBJ2-4; D may match TRBD1 or TRBD2 (7 bases each). CDR1 is SGHAT and CDR2 is FQNNGV in the germline V gene. V was clipped by 4 bases and J by 7 bases, with 17 bases between them. CDR3 length: 15 residues. The CDR3 DNA sequence: TGTGCCAGCAGCTCCCTACAGGGGAGGGCGAACATTCAGTACTTC. Protein product: CASSSLQGRANIQYF. Filled out from reference TRBV11-2 and TRBJ2-4, the complete variable domain reads EAGVAQSPRYKIIEKRQSVAFWCNPISGHATLYWYQQILGQGPKLLIQFQNNGVVDDSQLPKDRFSAERLKGVDSTLKIQPAKLEDSAVYLCASSSLQGRANIQYFGAGTRLSVL.

The chain links TRBV5-6 to TRBJ2-1, with a possible D match to TRBD1 (5 bases). This CDR3 spans 15 amino acids. With 2 bases removed from V and 5 bases from J, the gap between germline ends came to 14 bases. CDR1 and CDR2 from the germline V gene are SGHDT and YYEEEE. CDR3 nucleotides: TGTGCCAGCAGCTTTGGGCAGGGCCAAAACAATGAGCAGTTCTTC. Protein: CASSFGQGQNNEQFF.

This chain uses TRBV4-1 with TRBJ1-1; the D gene is possibly TRBD1 (6 bases). This CDR3 comprises 16 residues. Germline V gene lookup returns CDR1 MGHRA and CDR2 YSYEKL. Trimming pared 5 bases from V and 0 bases from J, leaving 16 bases between. CDR3 region: CASSYGTSFMNTEAFF. For the CDR3, the DNA is TGCGCCAGCAGCTATGGGACATCGTTCATGAACACTGAAGCTTTCTTT.

The chain is built from TRBV6-5 and TRBJ2-6; D is undetermined. Germline loops: CDR1 MNHEY, CDR2 SVGAGI. CDR3 size: 15 residues. Between the trimmed V and J ends, which lost 10 bases and 5 bases, there was a span of 18 bases. The CDR3 loop reads CATAFDASRANVLTF. For the CDR3, the DNA is TGTGCCACCGCCTTCGACGCAAGCAGGGCCAACGTCCTGACTTTC.

V and J are TRBV7-8 and TRBJ2-1, with 10 bases that match TRBD2. CDR1 SGHVS and CDR2 FQNEAQ come from the germline V gene. The V gene end was trimmed by 3 bases and the J gene end by 3 bases; junction bases not matched to a gene: 2. The CDR3 has 15 amino acids. This CDR3 is CASSLSGRGYNEQFF. CDR3 DNA sequence: TGTGCCAGCAGCTTGAGCGGGAGGGGCTACAATGAGCAGTTCTTC.

The chain employs TRBV6-5 and TRBJ2-7, with D unresolved. This CDR3 region has 15 residues. V was trimmed by 2 bases and J by 4 bases, leaving 15 bases between them. CDR1 MNHEY and CDR2 SVGAGI come from the germline V gene. The CDR3 reads CASSYGNMEGYEQYF. The CDR3 DNA is TGTGCCAGCAGTTACGGAAATATGGAAGGATACGAGCAGTACTTC.

The genes are TRBV19 and TRBJ1-2; D gene ambiguous. Trimming left V 6 bases short and J 4 bases short, with 12 bases between. This CDR3 has 13 residues. Germline CDR1 is LNHDA and CDR2 is SQIVND (reference sequence). This CDR3 reads CASRTYPSYGYTF. CDR3 bases: TGTGCCAGTAGAACCTATCCCAGCTATGGCTACACCTTC.

The chain combines TRBV28 with TRBJ2-2, with D possibly matching TRBD1 (5 bases). This CDR3 has 18 residues. Germline V gives CDR1 MDHEN, CDR2 SYDVKM. V lost 1 base to trimming and J lost 3 bases, with 18 bases between them. The CDR3 reads CASSLFLTRQRDTGELFF. For the CDR3, the DNA is TGTGCCAGCAGTTTATTCCTCACTCGACAGAGAGACACCGGGGAGCTGTTTTTT. The complete variable domain, with remaining parts taken from reference TRBV28 and TRBJ2-2, reads DVKVTQSSRYLVKRTGEKVFLECVQDMDHENMFWYRQDPGLGLRLIYFSYDVKMKEKGDIPEGYSVSREKKERFSLILESASTNQTSMYLCASSLFLTRQRDTGELFFGEGSRLTVL.

The V call is TRBV2, the J call TRBJ1-5; D is unclear. This CDR3 contains 15 residues. Between the trimmed V and J ends, which lost 2 bases and 1 base, there was a span of 9 bases. CDR1 is SNHLY and CDR2 is FYNNEI in the germline V gene. The CDR3: CASSEKGVSNQPQHF. The CDR3 region has the DNA TGTGCCAGCAGTGAAAAGGGAGTAAGCAATCAGCCCCAGCATTTT. Variable domain in full (rest from reference TRBV2 and TRBJ1-5): EPEVTQTPSHQVTQMGQEVILRCVPISNHLYFYWYRQILGQKVEFLVSFYNNEISEKSEIFDDQFSVERPDGSNFTLKIRSTKLEDSAMYFCASSEKGVSNQPQHFGDGTRLSIL.

The genes are TRBV2 and TRBJ2-1; D not certain. From germline, CDR1 is SNHLY and CDR2 FYNNEI. The CDR3 contains 13 residues. V was trimmed by 4 bases and J by 7 bases, leaving 11 bases between them. The CDR3 reads CASSGSIRNEQFF. The CDR3 region has the DNA TGTGCCAGCAGTGGGAGTATTAGGAATGAGCAGTTCTTC.

This chain links TRBV5-8 with TRBJ2-7; 7 positions match TRBD2. The CDR3 has 14 amino acids. Germline V gene data show CDR1 as SGHTS and CDR2 as YDEGEE. V dropped 0 bases and J dropped 3; count of bases not matched to a gene: 3. The CDR3 DNA reads TGTGCCAGCAGCTTGGCTGGGGGGGGCTACGAGCAGTACTTC. Translating it yields CASSLAGGGYEQYF.

The CDR3 is CASSERRIANYGYTF. CDR3 DNA: TGTGCCAGCAGCGAAAGACGAATAGCTAACTATGGCTACACCTTC. This chain uses TRBV7-8 with TRBJ1-2; D is ambiguous. With 5 bases removed from V and 0 bases from J, the gap between germline ends came to 13 bases. The CDR3 extends over 15 amino acids. Germline V CDR1 and CDR2: SGHVS, FQNEAQ.

This rearrangement joins TRBV19 to TRBJ2-7, with 8 positions matching TRBD1. The J segment lost 1 base and the V segment lost 3 bases, leaving 2 bases of the junction unmatched. Germline CDR1 and CDR2: LNHDA and SQIVND (reference sequence). The CDR3 extends over 14 amino acids. Written as DNA, the CDR3 is TGTGCCAGTAGTATTGACAGGGGTTCCTACGAGCAGTACTTC. Translation gives CASSIDRGSYEQYF.